These 3 T cell receptor beta chains came from one sample sequenced in a study of glioma-infiltrating T cells after dendritic cell vaccination. Sequencing was performed with immunoSEQ multiplex PCR; in TCRdb, only in-frame clones are kept and a portion is missing. The table has over 70,000 clones, approximately 80% seen once. This material consisted of blood, taken before dendritic cell vaccination. These receptors all come from a human donor with glioblastoma.

The chain joins TRBV11-2 to TRBJ1-3, with 9 positions matching TRBD1. In germline, CDR1 is SGHAT, CDR2 FQNNGV. J was trimmed by 3 bases and V by 5 bases; bases with no gene match: 2. The length of the CDR3 is 14 residues. CDR3 in amino acids: CASSRQGVGNTIYF. Written as DNA, the CDR3 is TGTGCCAGCAGCCGACAGGGGGTTGGAAACACCATATATTTT.

This clone was picked up one time. Likely a read error: the CDR3 ends without its conserved phenylalanine or tryptophan. The genes are TRBV10-2 and TRBJ2-7, with 7 positions matching TRBD1. The CDR3 has 16 amino acids. J gave up 6 bases and V 1 base, and 12 bases lay outside the gene matches. Germline values: CDR1 WSHSY, CDR2 SAAADI. Here the CDR3 DNA reads TGCGCCAGCAGTGAGTTTGGCAGGGGGTACTGGACCGAGCAGTACGCC. Translated, it gives CASSEFGRGYWTEQYA.

The chain joins TRBV6-1 to TRBJ2-1; 9 nucleotides match TRBD1. CDR1 MNHNS and CDR2 SASEGT come from the germline V gene. This CDR3 has 15 residues. V was clipped by 6 bases and J by 5 bases; unmatched bases: 8. DNA of the CDR3: TGTGCCAGCAGCAGAGACAGGGGGTGGAACAATGAGCAGTTCTTC. This encodes CASSRDRGWNNEQFF.